Below, 9 T cell receptor beta chains from the same sample are listed, as sequenced in a study of blood T cell repertoires in COVID-19. Measured with immunoSEQ multiplex PCR; TCRdb has only the in-frame clones, and not every one. There are about 160,000 clones in the sample; around 85% occur only once, and around 3.2% lies in the top ten. The sample comprised peripheral blood. These receptor sequences come from a human donor with acute or convalescent COVID-19. The donor label of this sample is uncertain.

The chain employs TRBV30 and TRBJ2-7; 8 bases are a match to TRBD1. V lost 4 bases and J lost 3; bases outside the gene matches: 5. Germline CDR1 is GTSNPN and CDR2 is SVGIG (reference sequence). The CDR3 has 13 residues. The CDR3 loop reads CAWTADRVYEQYF. CDR3 coding DNA: TGTGCCTGGACTGCGGACAGGGTCTACGAGCAGTACTTC. The full variable domain, in which reference TRBV30 and TRBJ2-7 provide the parts outside the CDR3, is SQTIHQWPATLVQPVGSPLSLECTVEGTSNPNLYWYRQAAGRGLQLLFYSVGIGQISSEVPQNLSASRPQDRQFILSSKKLLLSDSGFYLCAWTADRVYEQYFGPGTRLTVT.

The chain carries TRBV11-2 and TRBJ2-6, with D possibly being TRBD1 (6 bases). Germline lookup yields CDR1 SGHAT and CDR2 FQNNGV. This CDR3 spans 16 amino acids. The ends were cut back, 3 bases at V and 4 bases at J, with 13 bases in the middle. This CDR3 is CASSLTGYPGANVLTF. The CDR3 coding sequence is TGTGCCAGCAGCTTGACAGGCTATCCCGGGGCCAACGTCCTGACTTTC.

This chain links TRBV7-3 with TRBJ1-6; 7 bases fit TRBD1. The CDR3 runs 13 residues. Germline loops: CDR1 SGHTA, CDR2 FQGTGA. The V gene end was trimmed by 8 bases and the J gene end by 7 bases; junction bases not matched to a gene: 5. As DNA, the CDR3 is TGTGCCAGCCAGGAGGGGGCAAATTCACCCCTCCACTTT. This codes for CASQEGANSPLHF.

J is TRBJ2-7 and V is TRBV9; 7 bases line up with TRBD1. There are 15 residues in the CDR3. Losses at the gene ends were 2 bases for V and 7 bases for J; bases not matched to a gene: 12. The germline V gene encodes CDR1 SGDLS and CDR2 YYNGEE. CDR3 coding DNA: TGTGCCAGCAGCGTCGAGGGACAGACCGTTTGGGAGCAGTACTTC. Protein product: CASSVEGQTVWEQYF.

The J gene is TRBJ1-4, the V gene TRBV4-1; TRBD1 agrees at 7 bases. V shed 5 bases, J shed 1 base, and the junction held 4 bases outside the gene matches. CDR1 MGHRA and CDR2 YSYEKL come from the germline V gene. This CDR3 spans 15 amino acids. CDR3: CASSFRTGTNEKLFF. The CDR3 DNA follows: TGCGCCAGCAGCTTTCGGACAGGAACTAATGAAAAACTGTTTTTT.

The chain has TRBV27 and TRBJ1-2, with D uncertain. The CDR3 runs 15 residues. Germline CDR1 reads MNHEY; CDR2 reads SMNVEV (reference sequence). Trimming pared 7 bases from V and 4 bases from J, leaving 19 bases between. In DNA form, the CDR3 reads TGTGCCAGCAAATTGGGCCCAGGCTCCCTCTATGGCTACACCTTC. It yields the protein CASKLGPGSLYGYTF.

This chain connects TRBV28 to TRBJ2-3; D is ambiguous. V lost 9 bases and J 5 bases, leaving 18 bases between the germline ends. This CDR3 has 14 residues. Germline CDR1 and CDR2: MDHEN and SYDVKM. The DNA of the CDR3 is TGTGCCAGTGGTTCCTGGCCGCGCGGAGATACGCAGTATTTT. This codes for CASGSWPRGDTQYF.

The chain couples TRBV19 to TRBJ2-2; TRBD1 matches at 9 bases. J gave up 6 bases and V 1 base, and 3 bases lay outside the gene matches. There are 15 residues in the CDR3. The germline V gene encodes CDR1 LNHDA and CDR2 SQIVND (reference sequence). CDR3 residues: CASSIVRQGAGELFF. In nucleotides, the CDR3 is TGTGCCAGTAGTATAGTTCGACAGGGGGCCGGGGAGCTGTTTTTT.

V usage is TRBV11-1 and J usage is TRBJ1-2, with 8 nucleotides matching TRBD1. With 5 bases clipped from V and 4 bases from J, the junction kept 3 bases outside the gene matches. Germline-derived CDR1 and CDR2 are SGHAT and FQDESV (reference sequence). This CDR3 has 13 amino acids. The CDR3 sequence: CASSQGQGYGYTF. The CDR3 DNA reads as TGTGCCAGCAGCCAAGGACAGGGCTATGGCTACACCTTC. Looking up the rest from reference TRBV11-1 and TRBJ1-2 gives the full variable domain: EAEVAQSPRYKITEKSQAVAFWCDPISGHATLYWYRQILGQGPELLVQFQDESVVDDSQLPKDRFSAERLKGVDSTLKIQPAELGDSAMYLCASSQGQGYGYTFGSGTRLTVV.